This entry lists 2 T cell receptor beta chains sequenced from one sample in a study of early T cells in non-severe SARS-CoV-2 infection. TCRdb re-called the 5' RACE reads with MiXCR, one entry per CDR3 protein. This sample has tens of thousands of distinct CDR3 sequences; around 10% occur once, and the top ten carry 9.5% to 13%. The sequenced sample was whole blood. The receptors stem from an adult who was a healthcare worker with PCR-confirmed SARS-CoV-2 infection or an uninfected control (not recorded which).

This clonotype turned up a few times. The chain combines TRBV27 with TRBJ2-7; 10 bases align to TRBD1. V lost 4 bases, J lost 5 bases, and 5 bases stayed unmatched. This CDR3 comprises 14 residues. The V gene's germline CDR1 is MNHEY and CDR2 SMNVEV (reference sequence). The CDR3 bases are TGTGCCAGCAGTTGGGGGACAGGGGCCCACGAGCAGTACTTC. Translated: CASSWGTGAHEQYF.

The gene calls are TRBV9 and TRBJ2-1; 9 nucleotides align to TRBD2. V dropped 2 bases and J dropped 2; count of bases not matched to a gene: 2. In germline, CDR1 is SGDLS, CDR2 YYNGEE. The CDR3 is 15 residues long. The CDR3 coding sequence is TGTGCCAGCAGCGTCGCGGGAGGGACCTACAATGAGCAGTTCTTC. Its translation: CASSVAGGTYNEQFF.